This record covers a single T cell receptor (beta chain). Antigen specificity is unknown. This sample is part of a study of T-cell memory formation after mild COVID-19. Study in general: In these data, TCR clusters were largely donor specific. Findings and caveats of the study: Clones that contracted clustered mainly in CM and EM if CD4+ and in EMRA if CD8+.

Trimming took 2 bases from V and 6 from J, leaving 16 bases between them. The CDR3 extends over 15 amino acids. Germline V gene lookup returns CDR1 SGHRS and CDR2 YFSETQ. One entry per CDR3 protein, called by TCRdb with MiXCR from the 5' RACE reads. The sample lists 250,000 to 300,000 distinct CDR3 sequences; around 15% were seen once. The sequenced material came from PBMCs or a T cell subset sorted from them (not recorded which). The source is a young man who had mild COVID-19 (a few samples of this study predate the infection). Cell type and time point are not known. The chain is built from TRBV5-1 and TRBJ2-3, with D perhaps matching TRBD1 (5 bases). The CDR3 bases are TGCGCCAGCAGCTTAGGGGCAGTCGTTTTGGATACGCAGTATTTT. Translating it yields CASSLGAVVLDTQYF.